These T cell receptor beta chains were read from a single sample in a study of blood T cell repertoires in COVID-19. TCRdb's table, derived via immunoSEQ multiplex PCR, lists solely in-frame clones and lacks some. The sample yields some 100,000 clones, 80% to 90% seen once. The sequenced sample consisted of peripheral blood. These receptors originate from a man between 65 and 80 years old who had recovered from COVID-19. Each CDR3 is given with its conserved first and last residue. D genes are given only for firm matches. A clone size is listed for some rows: how often the clone was seen (once, few, many), or a class if it is expanded.

v_gene: TRBV19
j_gene: TRBJ1-1
d_gene: -
abundance: -
CDR3aa: CASSMAGRGNTEAFF

v_gene: TRBV5-1
j_gene: TRBJ2-7
d_gene: TRBD1
abundance: -
CDR3aa: CASSLGQDRGVREQYF

v_gene: TRBV29-1
j_gene: TRBJ1-1
d_gene: -
abundance: -
CDR3aa: CSVAGQPNTEAFF

v_gene: TRBV19
j_gene: TRBJ1-5
d_gene: TRBD1
abundance: -
CDR3aa: CASSLGGGLGNQPQHF

v_gene: TRBV10-3
j_gene: TRBJ2-7
d_gene: TRBD1
abundance: -
CDR3aa: CAISVASGTGVYEQYF

v_gene: TRBV24-1
j_gene: TRBJ1-2
d_gene: TRBD1
abundance: -
CDR3aa: CATSDSRTGEVYGYTF

v_gene: TRBV3-1/TRBV3-2
j_gene: TRBJ1-5
d_gene: -
abundance: -
CDR3aa: CASSRVQGAQPQHF

v_gene: TRBV9
j_gene: TRBJ2-2
d_gene: -
abundance: once
CDR3aa: CASSVWGVTGTGELFF

v_gene: TRBV5-4
j_gene: TRBJ1-3
d_gene: -
abundance: -
CDR3aa: CASSFGSSGNTIYF

v_gene: TRBV5-4
j_gene: TRBJ2-3
d_gene: TRBD2
abundance: -
CDR3aa: CASRLSAGGGADTQYF

v_gene: TRBV29-1
j_gene: TRBJ2-5
d_gene: -
abundance: -
CDR3aa: CSAAGSTGSKGWRETQYF

v_gene: TRBV3-1/TRBV3-2
j_gene: TRBJ1-6
d_gene: -
abundance: -
CDR3aa: CASSQDTTASYNSPLHF

v_gene: TRBV29-1
j_gene: TRBJ2-5
d_gene: -
abundance: -
CDR3aa: CSVGAAQETQYF

v_gene: TRBV9
j_gene: TRBJ2-1
d_gene: -
abundance: few
CDR3aa: CASSVDPLGREQFF

v_gene: TRBV28
j_gene: TRBJ2-1
d_gene: TRBD2
abundance: -
CDR3aa: CASSIIAGSYNEQFF

v_gene: TRBV10-1
j_gene: TRBJ2-3
d_gene: TRBD2
abundance: -
CDR3aa: CASSDGTILDTQYF

v_gene: TRBV11-3
j_gene: TRBJ2-4
d_gene: TRBD1
abundance: -
CDR3aa: CASSSGQGTGNIQYF

v_gene: TRBV6-5
j_gene: TRBJ2-7
d_gene: TRBD2
abundance: -
CDR3aa: CASRSTSGSYEQYF

v_gene: TRBV10-2
j_gene: TRBJ2-2
d_gene: TRBD2
abundance: -
CDR3aa: CASSLGQRGGIGELFF

v_gene: TRBV7-2
j_gene: TRBJ1-1
d_gene: -
abundance: -
CDR3aa: CASSLSRGENTEAFF

v_gene: TRBV6-5
j_gene: TRBJ1-1
d_gene: -
abundance: -
CDR3aa: CASNRLWGPNTEAFF

v_gene: TRBV6-5
j_gene: TRBJ1-1
d_gene: TRBD1
abundance: few
CDR3aa: CASRDRAVTEAFF

v_gene: TRBV4-3
j_gene: TRBJ2-3
d_gene: -
abundance: -
CDR3aa: CASSGGPPDTQYF

v_gene: TRBV13
j_gene: TRBJ2-3
d_gene: -
abundance: -
CDR3aa: CASSLGSGGDTQYF

v_gene: TRBV6-6
j_gene: TRBJ1-5
d_gene: -
abundance: few
CDR3aa: CASSYRQGPRNQPQHF

v_gene: TRBV5-1
j_gene: TRBJ2-5
d_gene: -
abundance: -
CDR3aa: CASSQRRVQETQYF

v_gene: TRBV9
j_gene: TRBJ1-1
d_gene: -
abundance: -
CDR3aa: CASSVGRVNTEAFF

v_gene: TRBV10-2
j_gene: TRBJ1-1
d_gene: -
abundance: -
CDR3aa: CASSETVNTEAFF

v_gene: TRBV4-1
j_gene: TRBJ1-2
d_gene: TRBD1
abundance: -
CDR3aa: CASSQSTGVRGYTF

v_gene: TRBV19
j_gene: TRBJ1-5
d_gene: -
abundance: -
CDR3aa: CASSIIGFSNQPQHF

v_gene: TRBV7-2
j_gene: TRBJ2-4
d_gene: TRBD2
abundance: -
CDR3aa: CASSYTSGRAKNIQYF

v_gene: TRBV6-5
j_gene: TRBJ2-5
d_gene: -
abundance: -
CDR3aa: CASSYSRPRQETQYF

v_gene: TRBV4-1
j_gene: TRBJ2-5
d_gene: TRBD1
abundance: -
CDR3aa: CASSINHGTGIQTQYF

v_gene: TRBV2
j_gene: TRBJ2-2
d_gene: -
abundance: -
CDR3aa: CASRRGAANTGELFF

v_gene: TRBV11-2
j_gene: TRBJ2-1
d_gene: TRBD2
abundance: once
CDR3aa: CASSLGAGDHNEQFF

v_gene: TRBV28
j_gene: TRBJ2-7
d_gene: -
abundance: -
CDR3aa: CASSKLAGAYEQYF

v_gene: TRBV6-2/TRBV6-3
j_gene: TRBJ1-5
d_gene: -
abundance: -
CDR3aa: CASSYGGGFGQPQHF

v_gene: TRBV28
j_gene: TRBJ1-1
d_gene: -
abundance: -
CDR3aa: CASRSAGLEAFF

v_gene: TRBV7-2
j_gene: TRBJ1-6
d_gene: TRBD1
abundance: -
CDR3aa: CASGRGLNSPLHF

v_gene: TRBV9
j_gene: TRBJ2-2
d_gene: TRBD2
abundance: -
CDR3aa: CASSVGLAKDTGELFF

v_gene: TRBV24-1
j_gene: TRBJ2-7
d_gene: TRBD1
abundance: -
CDR3aa: CATSDQDRGYEQYF

v_gene: TRBV27
j_gene: TRBJ2-7
d_gene: TRBD2
abundance: few
CDR3aa: CASSLLAGGRGEQYF

v_gene: TRBV7-9
j_gene: TRBJ1-2
d_gene: -
abundance: -
CDR3aa: CASSFPGQAYGYTF

v_gene: TRBV30
j_gene: TRBJ1-5
d_gene: -
abundance: -
CDR3aa: CAWSLRGNQPQHF

v_gene: TRBV7-3
j_gene: TRBJ2-7
d_gene: TRBD1
abundance: -
CDR3aa: CASSLGTDSYEQYF

v_gene: TRBV6-1
j_gene: TRBJ2-5
d_gene: -
abundance: -
CDR3aa: CASSDSLKMAQYF

v_gene: TRBV19
j_gene: TRBJ1-6
d_gene: -
abundance: -
CDR3aa: CASSIRVGQGNNSPLHF

v_gene: TRBV6-6
j_gene: TRBJ2-5
d_gene: TRBD2
abundance: -
CDR3aa: CASSTWGLAEETQYF

v_gene: TRBV6-2/TRBV6-3
j_gene: TRBJ2-1
d_gene: TRBD2
abundance: -
CDR3aa: CASSYPRTSGSFPYNEQFF

v_gene: TRBV7-6
j_gene: TRBJ1-1
d_gene: -
abundance: -
CDR3aa: CASSQGGGGTEAFF

v_gene: TRBV6-5
j_gene: TRBJ1-2
d_gene: TRBD1
abundance: -
CDR3aa: CASSTLRQGKYGYTF

v_gene: TRBV2
j_gene: TRBJ1-5
d_gene: TRBD1
abundance: -
CDR3aa: CASTRQGDQPQHF

v_gene: TRBV29-1
j_gene: TRBJ1-1
d_gene: TRBD1
abundance: -
CDR3aa: CSGRVGGMNTEAFF

v_gene: TRBV6-2/TRBV6-3
j_gene: TRBJ2-2
d_gene: TRBD2
abundance: -
CDR3aa: CASSYGASGRSDTGELFF

v_gene: TRBV7-2
j_gene: TRBJ2-7
d_gene: TRBD1
abundance: -
CDR3aa: CASSRDRGGEQYF

v_gene: TRBV6-2/TRBV6-3
j_gene: TRBJ2-1
d_gene: -
abundance: -
CDR3aa: CASSGSRRAANEQFF

v_gene: TRBV5-6
j_gene: TRBJ2-7
d_gene: -
abundance: -
CDR3aa: CASSLGWQQYF